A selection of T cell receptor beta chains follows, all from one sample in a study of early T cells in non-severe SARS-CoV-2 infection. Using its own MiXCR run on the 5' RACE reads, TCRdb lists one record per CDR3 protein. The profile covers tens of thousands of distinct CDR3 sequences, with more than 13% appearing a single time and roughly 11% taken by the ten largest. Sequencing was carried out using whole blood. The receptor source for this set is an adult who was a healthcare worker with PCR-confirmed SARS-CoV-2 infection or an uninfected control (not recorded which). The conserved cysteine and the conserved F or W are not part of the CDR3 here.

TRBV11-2 ASRTGTLGNTGELF
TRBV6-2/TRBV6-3 ASSLVGLEQY
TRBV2 ASSASAGPYNEQF
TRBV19 ASSSIRGGYNEQF
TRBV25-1 ASSETDTRNTEAF
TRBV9 ASSLGGGTSTDTQY
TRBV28 ASSLLAYEQY
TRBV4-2 ASSLGATNEKLF
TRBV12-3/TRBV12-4 ASRLRDRGTGELF
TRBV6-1 AGSSGNQPQH
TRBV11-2 ASSPASRSYEQY
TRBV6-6 ASSSLGTGGEAF
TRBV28 ASNAGMYGYT
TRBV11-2 ASSLARGSSYEQY
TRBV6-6 ASSLGGPQETQY
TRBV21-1 ASSKGVTEAF
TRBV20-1 SAREVGQTSGNTIY
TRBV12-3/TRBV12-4 ASSLRRNTGELF
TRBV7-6 ASSLSDGNTDTQY
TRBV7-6 ASTPYPQGYGYT
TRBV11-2 ASSLDRVGTEAF
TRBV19 ASSIAASVQETQY
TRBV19 ATNGRTNANTGELF
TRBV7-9 ASSSHVTGYGYT
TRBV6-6 ASSSTERYT
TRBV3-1 ASSVNRGTEAF
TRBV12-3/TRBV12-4 ASSLQHGYT
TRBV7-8 ASSLAQNNSPLH
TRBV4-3 APQRGVTDTQY
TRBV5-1 ASSLRTSTDTQY
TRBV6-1 ASSAWTDLNTEAF
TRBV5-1 ASSLRQGVGELF
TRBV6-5 ASTTPTTGSFYEQY
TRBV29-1 SVGVGYEQY
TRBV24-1 ATQNRDGTDTQY
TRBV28 ASSLLAGELF
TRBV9 ASSVEGGLNSPLH
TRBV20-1 SARDRDTYNEQF
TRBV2 ASSENSNTGELF
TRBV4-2 ASSQASGGYSEQY
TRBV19 ASSIGSGAYNEQF